These T cell receptor beta chains were read from a single sample in a study of CD8 T cells in Susac syndrome. TCRdb re-derived calls from the immunoSEQ multiplex PCR reads in MiXCR, one entry per CDR3 protein. The sample includes 250,000 to 300,000 distinct CDR3 sequences, approximately 85% of them seen just once. The specimen sequenced was CD8+ T cells from PBMCs. Receptor source: a human donor with multiple sclerosis. Each CDR3 is given with its conserved first and last residue. D genes are given only for firm matches. Clone sizes are given selectively: once, few, many, or a class where the clone is expanded.

v_gene: TRBV12-3/TRBV12-4; abundance: -; j_gene: TRBJ2-1; d_gene: TRBD2; CDR3aa: CASSAPRGVSSYNEQFF; CDR3nt: TGTGCCAGCAGTGCGCCCCGGGGGGTCAGCTCCTACAATGAGCAGTTCTTC
v_gene: TRBV28; abundance: -; j_gene: TRBJ2-1; d_gene: TRBD2; CDR3aa: CASSWDGTSGRNEQFF; CDR3nt: TGTGCCAGCAGTTGGGACGGGACTAGCGGGAGGAATGAGCAGTTCTTC
v_gene: TRBV24-1; abundance: -; j_gene: TRBJ2-2; d_gene: -; CDR3aa: CATSAVDFFNTGELFF; CDR3nt: TGTGCCACCAGTGCCGTTGACTTCTTTAACACCGGGGAGCTGTTTTTT
v_gene: TRBV5-1; abundance: -; j_gene: TRBJ1-1; d_gene: -; CDR3aa: CASSWEQSGTEAFF; CDR3nt: TGCGCCAGCAGCTGGGAACAGAGTGGCACTGAAGCTTTCTTT
v_gene: TRBV14; abundance: once; j_gene: TRBJ1-1; d_gene: -; CDR3aa: CASSQGTAGTEAFF; CDR3nt: TGTGCCAGCAGCCAAGGGACAGCGGGGACTGAAGCTTTCTTT
v_gene: TRBV27; abundance: once; j_gene: TRBJ2-7; d_gene: -; CDR3aa: CASSDRRALYEQYF; CDR3nt: TGTGCCAGCAGCGACCGACGTGCCCTTTACGAGCAGTACTTC
v_gene: TRBV12-3/TRBV12-4; abundance: -; j_gene: TRBJ1-2; d_gene: TRBD1; CDR3aa: CASSSGTDGYGYTF; CDR3nt: TGTGCCAGCAGTTCGGGGACAGACGGCTATGGCTACACCTTC
v_gene: TRBV18; abundance: -; j_gene: TRBJ2-5; d_gene: -; CDR3aa: CASSPPGETQYF; CDR3nt: TGTGCCAGCTCACCACCCGGAGAGACCCAGTACTTC
v_gene: TRBV6-5; abundance: -; j_gene: TRBJ2-1; d_gene: TRBD2; CDR3aa: CASSYHPGLAGVNEQFF; CDR3nt: TGTGCCAGCAGTTACCACCCTGGACTAGCGGGAGTTAATGAGCAGTTCTTC
v_gene: TRBV14; abundance: -; j_gene: TRBJ2-1; d_gene: TRBD2; CDR3aa: CASSQDLPWEGEGEQFF; CDR3nt: TGTGCCAGCAGCCAAGATCTTCCGTGGGAGGGCGAGGGTGAGCAGTTCTTC
v_gene: TRBV7-9; abundance: -; j_gene: TRBJ2-1; d_gene: -; CDR3aa: CASSPLRRGYNEQFF; CDR3nt: TGTGCCAGCAGCCCGCTTCGGAGAGGGTACAATGAGCAGTTCTTC
v_gene: TRBV4-3; abundance: -; j_gene: TRBJ2-1; d_gene: TRBD2; CDR3aa: CASSQGLGLALNEQFF; CDR3nt: TGCGCCAGCAGCCAAGGGCTGGGACTAGCATTAAATGAGCAGTTCTTC
v_gene: TRBV20-1; abundance: -; j_gene: TRBJ1-1; d_gene: TRBD1; CDR3aa: CSADRDGSTEAFF; CDR3nt: TGCAGTGCCGACAGGGACGGAAGCACTGAAGCTTTCTTT
v_gene: TRBV20-1; abundance: -; j_gene: TRBJ2-1; d_gene: TRBD2; CDR3aa: CSAKREGYNEQFF; CDR3nt: TGCAGTGCCAAGCGGGAGGGGTACAATGAGCAGTTCTTC
v_gene: TRBV30; abundance: -; j_gene: TRBJ2-7; d_gene: TRBD1; CDR3aa: CAWGEGGPYEQYF; CDR3nt: TGTGCCTGGGGGGAAGGGGGCCCCTACGAGCAGTACTTC
v_gene: TRBV24-1; abundance: -; j_gene: TRBJ1-5; d_gene: -; CDR3aa: CATSDPDQPQHF; CDR3nt: TGTGCCACCAGTGACCCCGATCAGCCCCAGCATTTT
v_gene: TRBV20-1; abundance: -; j_gene: TRBJ2-7; d_gene: -; CDR3aa: CSARGRMAPGGEQYF; CDR3nt: TGCAGTGCTAGAGGAAGGATGGCTCCGGGTGGGGAGCAGTACTTC
v_gene: TRBV18; abundance: -; j_gene: TRBJ2-3; d_gene: -; CDR3aa: CASSPAEPDTQYF; CDR3nt: TGTGCCAGCTCACCAGCGGAACCAGATACGCAGTATTTT
v_gene: TRBV4-1; abundance: -; j_gene: TRBJ2-7; d_gene: -; CDR3aa: CASSSQEGGGSYEQYF; CDR3nt: TGCGCCAGCAGCTCACAGGAGGGCGGAGGGTCCTACGAGCAGTACTTC
v_gene: TRBV6-1; abundance: once; j_gene: TRBJ2-7; d_gene: TRBD1; CDR3aa: CASTSLGFPTGEGSYEQYF; CDR3nt: TGTGCCAGCACCAGCTTGGGCTTTCCGACAGGGGAAGGTTCCTACGAGCAGTACTTC
v_gene: TRBV4-1; abundance: -; j_gene: TRBJ2-1; d_gene: -; CDR3aa: CASSRLGSARAYNEQFF; CDR3nt: TGCGCCAGCAGCCGCCTAGGGAGTGCACGGGCTTACAATGAGCAGTTCTTC
v_gene: TRBV27; abundance: -; j_gene: TRBJ2-1; d_gene: -; CDR3aa: CATAEGVSSYNEQFF; CDR3nt: TGTGCCACCGCCGAGGGCGTTAGCTCCTACAATGAGCAGTTCTTC